A selection of T cell receptor beta chains follows, all from one sample in a study of cytomegalovirus exposure and HLA in healthy donors. Data came from immunoSEQ multiplex PCR; TCRdb stores just in-frame clones and leaves some out. With 65,000 to 85,000 clones in the sample, the ten largest clones hold 2% to 3%. Sequenced: PBMCs. The source of these receptors is a female donor in good health and CMV-seropositive. The CDR3 runs from the conserved cysteine through the conserved F or W. The D gene is left open where the match is weak.

V: TRBV30; J: TRBJ1-2; D: -; CDR3: CACRERGNYGYTF; DNA: TGTGCCTGTCGGGAAAGGGGGAACTATGGCTACACCTTC
V: TRBV7-3; J: TRBJ1-1; D: TRBD1; CDR3: CASSLQQGSTEAFF; DNA: TGTGCCAGCAGCTTACAACAGGGGAGCACTGAAGCTTTCTTT
V: TRBV7-2; J: TRBJ2-7; D: TRBD1; CDR3: CASSISGTGIYEQYF; DNA: TGTGCCAGCAGCATCTCCGGGACAGGGATCTACGAGCAGTACTTC
V: TRBV30; J: TRBJ2-4; D: -; CDR3: CAWTTPRGFKNIQYF; DNA: TGTGCCTGGACAACCCCTCGGGGGTTCAAAAACATTCAGTACTTC
V: TRBV29-1; J: TRBJ1-4; D: -; CDR3: CSVDAGVGEKLFF; DNA: TGCAGCGTTGACGCAGGGGTCGGAGAAAAACTGTTTTTT
V: TRBV15; J: TRBJ2-1; D: -; CDR3: CATSRDVGGEQFF; DNA: TGTGCCACCAGCAGAGACGTCGGCGGTGAGCAGTTCTTC
V: TRBV6-5; J: TRBJ1-6; D: -; CDR3: CASSPWAGDSPLHF; DNA: TGTGCCAGCAGCCCTTGGGCAGGGGATTCACCCCTCCACTTT
V: TRBV19; J: TRBJ1-2; D: -; CDR3: CASSRGSDLYGYTF; DNA: TGTGCCAGTAGCAGGGGTTCGGATCTCTATGGCTACACCTTC
V: TRBV5-1; J: TRBJ1-1; D: TRBD1; CDR3: CASSAGQQAFF; DNA: TGCGCCAGCAGCGCGGGACAGCAAGCTTTCTTT
V: TRBV4-3; J: TRBJ1-6; D: -; CDR3: CASSQDAGVGSPLHF; DNA: TGCGCCAGCAGCCAAGACGCAGGGGTAGGATCACCCCTCCACTTT
V: TRBV5-1; J: TRBJ1-4; D: -; CDR3: CASSPIGRANEKLFF; DNA: TGCGCCAGCAGCCCGATCGGGAGGGCGAATGAAAAACTGTTTTTT
V: TRBV7-9; J: TRBJ1-5; D: -; CDR3: CASSSAGSQPQHF; DNA: TGTGCCAGCAGCTCGGCAGGGTCCCAGCCCCAGCATTTT
V: TRBV6-5; J: TRBJ2-2; D: -; CDR3: CASSQQGWTGELFF; DNA: TGTGCCAGCAGCCAACAGGGTTGGACCGGGGAGCTGTTTTTT
V: TRBV7-2; J: TRBJ2-7; D: TRBD1; CDR3: CASSRDSGSKYF; DNA: TGTGCCAGCAGCCGGGACAGTGGGAGCAAGTACTTC
V: TRBV5-1; J: TRBJ2-5; D: -; CDR3: CASSSGTFQETQYF; DNA: TGCGCCAGCAGCTCGGGGACTTTCCAAGAGACCCAGTACTTC
V: TRBV4-3; J: TRBJ2-7; D: TRBD2; CDR3: CASSRNLAGGSYEQYF; DNA: TGCGCCAGCAGCCGAAATCTAGCGGGAGGGTCCTACGAGCAGTACTTC
V: TRBV6-5; J: TRBJ1-2; D: -; CDR3: CASSYQPGGSGYTF; DNA: TGTGCCAGCAGTTACCAACCCGGGGGTAGCGGCTACACCTTC
V: TRBV10-3; J: TRBJ1-2; D: -; CDR3: CAIGGGAGVEQSYGYTF; DNA: TGTGCCATCGGAGGGGGGGCAGGGGTAGAGCAAAGCTATGGCTACACCTTC
V: TRBV19; J: TRBJ1-5; D: -; CDR3: CASSSTWGGASNQPQHF; DNA: TGTGCCAGTAGTTCCACTTGGGGGGGGGCAAGCAATCAGCCCCAGCATTTT
V: TRBV4-1; J: TRBJ2-7; D: -; CDR3: CASSQAFPGNEQYF; DNA: TGCGCCAGCAGCCAAGCTTTTCCGGGGAACGAGCAGTACTTC
V: TRBV7-4; J: TRBJ2-3; D: -; CDR3: CASSVSRECDTQYF; DNA: TGTGCCAGCAGCGTATCCCGGGAGTGTGATACGCAGTATTTT
V: TRBV18; J: TRBJ2-7; D: -; CDR3: CASSATRDSFYEQYF; DNA: TGTGCCAGCTCGGCGACCCGCGACTCCTTCTACGAGCAGTACTTC
V: TRBV10-1; J: TRBJ2-7; D: TRBD1; CDR3: CASSDPGQTSSYEQYF; DNA: TGCGCCAGCAGTGACCCGGGACAGACGAGCTCCTACGAGCAGTACTTC
V: TRBV4-3; J: TRBJ1-1; D: TRBD1; CDR3: CASSPRQGRTEAFF; DNA: TGCGCCAGCAGCCCTCGACAGGGGCGGACTGAAGCTTTCTTT
V: TRBV6-5; J: TRBJ2-5; D: TRBD2; CDR3: CASSSGLVETQYF; DNA: TGTGCCAGCAGTTCTGGACTAGTAGAGACCCAGTACTTC
V: TRBV11-3; J: TRBJ2-5; D: -; CDR3: CASSLAGGSEETQYF; DNA: TGTGCCAGCAGCTTAGCGGGCGGGTCCGAAGAGACCCAGTACTTC
V: TRBV6-1; J: TRBJ2-7; D: TRBD1; CDR3: CASVGQGYEQYF; DNA: TGTGCCAGCGTCGGACAGGGCTACGAGCAGTACTTC
V: TRBV5-4; J: TRBJ2-3; D: TRBD1; CDR3: CASSLGLGGRGRGDTQYF; DNA: TGTGCCAGCAGCTTGGGGTTAGGTGGCAGGGGGCGGGGAGATACGCAGTATTTT
V: TRBV28; J: TRBJ1-5; D: -; CDR3: CASSQTGRQPQHF; DNA: TGTGCCAGCAGCCAGACAGGTAGGCAGCCCCAGCATTTT
V: TRBV7-3; J: TRBJ1-2; D: -; CDR3: CASSSTAIDYGYTF; DNA: TGTGCCAGCAGCTCGACAGCGATTGACTATGGCTACACCTTC
V: TRBV28; J: TRBJ1-1; D: -; CDR3: CASLEYTEAFF; DNA: TGTGCCAGTTTAGAGTACACTGAAGCTTTCTTT
V: TRBV10-3; J: TRBJ2-2; D: -; CDR3: CASEGAGTGELFF; DNA: TGTGCCAGCGAGGGTGCCGGCACCGGGGAGCTGTTTTTT
V: TRBV4-3; J: TRBJ2-7; D: TRBD2; CDR3: CASSPRAGVAYEQYF; DNA: TGCGCCAGCAGCCCCCGAGCGGGAGTAGCCTACGAGCAGTACTTC
V: TRBV15; J: TRBJ1-5; D: -; CDR3: CATSHQGSNQPQHF; DNA: TGTGCCACCAGTCACCAGGGAAGCAATCAGCCCCAGCATTTT
V: TRBV6-1; J: TRBJ1-5; D: TRBD1; CDR3: CASSEGGTGWQPQHF; DNA: TGTGCCAGCAGTGAAGGGGGGACAGGGTGGCAGCCCCAGCATTTT
V: TRBV25-1; J: TRBJ2-7; D: TRBD1; CDR3: CASSESARQGFSYEQYF; DNA: TGTGCCAGCAGTGAATCAGCGAGACAGGGATTCTCCTACGAGCAGTACTTC